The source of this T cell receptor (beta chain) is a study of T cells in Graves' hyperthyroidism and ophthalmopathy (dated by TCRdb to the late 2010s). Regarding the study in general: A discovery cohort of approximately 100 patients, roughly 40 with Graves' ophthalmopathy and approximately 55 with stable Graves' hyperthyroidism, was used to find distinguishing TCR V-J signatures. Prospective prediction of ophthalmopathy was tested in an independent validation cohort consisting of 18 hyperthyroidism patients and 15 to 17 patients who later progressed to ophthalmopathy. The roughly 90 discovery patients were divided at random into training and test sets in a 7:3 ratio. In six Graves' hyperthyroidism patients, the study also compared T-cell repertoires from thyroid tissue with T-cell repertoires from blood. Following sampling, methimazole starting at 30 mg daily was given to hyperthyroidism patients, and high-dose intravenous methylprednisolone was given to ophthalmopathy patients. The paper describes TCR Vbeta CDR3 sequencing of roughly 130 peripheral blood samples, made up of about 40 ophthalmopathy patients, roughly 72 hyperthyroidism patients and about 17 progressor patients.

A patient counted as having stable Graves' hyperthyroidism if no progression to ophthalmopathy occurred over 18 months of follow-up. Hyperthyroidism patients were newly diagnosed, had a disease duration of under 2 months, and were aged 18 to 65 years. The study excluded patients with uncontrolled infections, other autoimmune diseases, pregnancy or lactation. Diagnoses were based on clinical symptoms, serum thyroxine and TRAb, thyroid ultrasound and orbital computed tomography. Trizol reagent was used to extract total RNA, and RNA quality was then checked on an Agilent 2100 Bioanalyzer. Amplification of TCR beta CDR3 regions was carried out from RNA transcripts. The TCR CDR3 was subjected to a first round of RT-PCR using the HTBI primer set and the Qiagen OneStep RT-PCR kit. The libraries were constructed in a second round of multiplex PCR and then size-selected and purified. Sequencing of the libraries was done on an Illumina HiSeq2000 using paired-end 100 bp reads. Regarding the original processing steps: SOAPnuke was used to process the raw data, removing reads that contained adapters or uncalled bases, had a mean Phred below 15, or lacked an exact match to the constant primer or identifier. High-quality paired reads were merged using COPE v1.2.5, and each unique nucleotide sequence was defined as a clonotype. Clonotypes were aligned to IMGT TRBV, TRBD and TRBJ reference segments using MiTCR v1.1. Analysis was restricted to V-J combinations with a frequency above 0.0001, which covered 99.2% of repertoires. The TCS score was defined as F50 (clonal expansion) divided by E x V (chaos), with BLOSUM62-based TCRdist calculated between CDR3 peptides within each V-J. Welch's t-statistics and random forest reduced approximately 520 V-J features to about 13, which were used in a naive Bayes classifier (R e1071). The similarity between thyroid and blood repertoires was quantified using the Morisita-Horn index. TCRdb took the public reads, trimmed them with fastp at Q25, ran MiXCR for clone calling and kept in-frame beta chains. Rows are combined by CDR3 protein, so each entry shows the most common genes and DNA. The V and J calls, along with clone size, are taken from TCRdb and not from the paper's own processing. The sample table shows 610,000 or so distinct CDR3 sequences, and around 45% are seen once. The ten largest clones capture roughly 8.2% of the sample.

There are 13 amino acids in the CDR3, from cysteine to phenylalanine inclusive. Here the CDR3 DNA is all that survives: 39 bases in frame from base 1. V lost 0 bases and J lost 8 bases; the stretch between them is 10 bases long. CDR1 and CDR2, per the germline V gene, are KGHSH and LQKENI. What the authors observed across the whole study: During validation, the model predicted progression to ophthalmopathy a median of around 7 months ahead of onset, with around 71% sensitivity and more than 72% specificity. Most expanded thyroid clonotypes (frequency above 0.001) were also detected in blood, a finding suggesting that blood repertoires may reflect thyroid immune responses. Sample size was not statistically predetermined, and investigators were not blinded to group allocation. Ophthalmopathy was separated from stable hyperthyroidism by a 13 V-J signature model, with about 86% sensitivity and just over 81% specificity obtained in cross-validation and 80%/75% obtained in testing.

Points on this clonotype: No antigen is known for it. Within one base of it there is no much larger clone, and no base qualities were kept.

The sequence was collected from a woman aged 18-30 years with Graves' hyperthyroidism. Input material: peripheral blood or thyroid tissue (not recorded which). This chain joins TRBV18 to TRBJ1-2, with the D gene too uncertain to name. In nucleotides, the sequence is TGTGCCAGCTCACCACCGGATGCCGGGGGCTACACCTTC. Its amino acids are CASSPPDAGGYTF.